This TCR beta chain was sequenced during a study of T-cell reconstitution after alpha-beta-depleted transplantation in children. The V gene's germline CDR1 is MNHEY and CDR2 SVGEGT. The V and J ends lost 2 bases and 7 bases respectively, with 17 bases between them. CDR3 length: 15 residues. Preparation of the TCRbeta library used unique molecular identifiers. Each CDR3 protein gets one entry after TCRdb re-called the PCR reads with MiXCR. Of some 500,000 distinct CDR3 sequences in the sample, around a third were seen once. Sequenced here: PBMCs from the stem cell graft donor, sampled from the stem cell graft. The V and J genes are TRBV6-2 or TRBV6-3 and TRBJ2-5; D possibly uses TRBD1 or TRBD2 (6 bases each). The clonotype originates from a human donor who donated a stem cell graft to a child with aplastic anemia. The CDR3 loop reads CASSYNSGGAGTQYF. The CDR3 DNA follows: TGTGCCAGCAGTTACAATTCCGGGGGCGCGGGGACCCAGTACTTC.